The next 22 T cell receptor beta chains were all read from a single sample in a study of T-cell reconstitution after alpha-beta-depleted transplantation in children. This sample's TCRbeta library carried unique molecular identifier barcodes. TCRdb re-derived calls from the PCR reads in MiXCR, one entry per CDR3 protein. Of some 240,000 distinct CDR3 sequences in the sample, roughly a tenth were seen once. Source: PBMCs from the stem cell graft donor, taken from the stem cell graft. These TCRs come from a human donor who donated a stem cell graft to a child with SCID.

At least ten counts were recorded for this clonotype. V is TRBV7-3 and J is TRBJ2-2, with TRBD2 identical over 7 bases. There are 15 residues in the CDR3. After removal of 3 bases from V and 4 bases from J, the junction contained 5 bases not matched to a gene. The germline V gene has CDR1 SGHTA and CDR2 FQGTGA. CDR3 nucleotides: TGTGCCAGCAGCTTCGGTGGGGGGGGCACCGGGGAGCTGTTTTTT. This gives the protein CASSFGGGGTGELFF.

This clonotype was observed many times. The J gene is TRBJ2-3, the V gene TRBV24-1; D gene unclear. Germline assignment: CDR1 KGHDR and CDR2 SFDVKD. There are 14 residues in the CDR3. V gave up 4 bases and J gave up 3 bases, with 10 bases separating them. The DNA for the CDR3 is TGTGCCACCAGTGACCCGACTCGGACAGATACGCAGTATTTT. As protein: CATSDPTRTDTQYF.

There are many counts of this clonotype. V usage is TRBV7-9 and J usage is TRBJ1-6, with 9 bases aligning to TRBD1. Germline V CDR1 and CDR2: SEHNR, FQNEAQ (reference sequence). The J segment lost 7 bases and the V segment lost 6 bases, leaving 4 bases of the junction unmatched. This CDR3 is built from 14 residues. The CDR3 DNA follows: TGTGCCAGCAGGACGACAGGGGGGAATTCACCCCTCCACTTT. This translates into CASRTTGGNSPLHF.

The chain is built from TRBV20-1 and TRBJ2-1; TRBD2 matches at 11 bases. Germline-derived CDR1 and CDR2 are DFQATT and SNEGSKA (reference sequence). The CDR3 sequence is 14 residues long. V lost 3 bases and J lost 8; bases outside the gene matches: 6. The CDR3: CSARPSGGWDEQFF. DNA of the CDR3: TGCAGTGCTAGGCCTAGCGGGGGGTGGGATGAGCAGTTCTTC.

This clonotype has a count of ten or more. The V and J genes are TRBV20-1 and TRBJ2-3, with D perhaps TRBD1 or TRBD2 (7 bases each). The CDR3 runs to 14 residues. The V and J ends lost 3 bases and 5 bases respectively, with 15 bases between them. Germline V gene lookup returns CDR1 DFQATT and CDR2 SNEGSKA (reference sequence). As DNA, the CDR3 is TGCAGTGCTAGTAGGGGGCCGGGAGGAGATACGCAGTATTTT. As protein: CSASRGPGGDTQYF.

This clonotype appeared many times. V is TRBV11-2 and J is TRBJ1-1; no clear D gene. V lost 7 bases to trimming and J lost 8 bases, with 11 bases between them. Germline CDR1 reads SGHAT; CDR2 reads FQNNGV. The CDR3 covers 11 residues. CDR3 loop: CASTRYEEAFF. Written as DNA, the CDR3 is TGTGCCAGCACTAGGTATGAAGAAGCTTTCTTT.

This clonotype was seen at least ten times. The chain employs TRBV11-1 and TRBJ1-2, with D possibly TRBD1 on 5 matching bases. CDR3 length: 13 amino acids. The ends were cut back, 6 bases at V and 6 bases at J, with 14 bases in the middle. Looked up from germline, CDR1 is SGHAT and CDR2 is FQDESV (reference sequence). The DNA for the CDR3 is TGTGCCAGCAGGCCCGGGGCAAAGGATGGCTACACCTTC. Translation: CASRPGAKDGYTF.

This clonotype was counted ten times or more. The chain has TRBV3-1 and TRBJ2-5, with D perhaps matching TRBD2 (6 bases). From germline, CDR1 is LGHDT and CDR2 YNNKEL (reference sequence). The CDR3 spans 16 residues. V lost 3 bases and J lost 1, with 15 bases in between. The CDR3 nucleotides read TGTGCCAGCAGCCAGCCACTAGCCTTAAGCCAAGAGACCCAGTACTTC. It yields the protein CASSQPLALSQETQYF.

In its sample, this clonotype was seen a few times. The rearrangement links TRBV4-1 to TRBJ1-6; D perhaps matches TRBD1 (5 bases). Between the trimmed V and J ends, which lost 2 bases and 0 bases, there was a span of 14 bases. Germline CDR1 reads MGHRA; CDR2 reads YSYEKL. CDR3 length equals 18 residues. The CDR3 spells CASSQRQSGSSYNSPLHF. The CDR3 nucleotides are TGCGCCAGCAGCCAACGACAGAGTGGAAGCTCCTATAATTCACCCCTCCACTTT.

This clonotype was recorded at least ten times. The V gene is TRBV5-1, the J gene TRBJ2-7; maybe TRBD1 (6 bases). V was clipped by 0 bases and J by 4 bases, with 11 bases between them. The CDR3 contains 14 residues. CDR1 and CDR2 (germline): SGHRS, YFSETQ. The DNA for the CDR3 is TGCGCCAGCAGCTTGGAGGCCAGGGGTTACGAGCAGTACTTC. It yields the protein CASSLEARGYEQYF.

V and J are TRBV12-3 or TRBV12-4 and TRBJ2-5; 10 bases align to TRBD1. This CDR3 region has 16 residues. V gave up 5 bases and J gave up 5 bases; unmatched junction bases: 11. The CDR3 DNA follows: TGTGCCAGCAGTCCGCGGACAGGGGGATCGGAGGAGACCCAGTACTTC. Translating gives CASSPRTGGSEETQYF.

This sequence joins TRBV5-1 and TRBJ2-5, with a weak D call TRBD2 (5 bases). The CDR3 is 14 amino acids. V lost 0 bases to trimming and J lost 7 bases, with 13 bases between them. Germline CDR1 SGHRS, CDR2 YFSETQ. CDR3 bases: TGCGCCAGCAGCTTGGCCGCGACCGAGGGGACCCAGTACTTC. This codes for CASSLAATEGTQYF.

On this clonotype itself: An end of the junction differs from the germline gene, which may be a read error. The CDR3 loop is CSAIRQGDYSNQPQPF. CDR3 in DNA: TGCAGTGCTATAAGGCAGGGCGACTATAGCAATCAGCCCCAGCCTTTT. The chain carries TRBV20-1 and TRBJ1-5; TRBD1 is a possible D gene (5 bases). The germline CDR1 and CDR2 sequences are DFQATT and SNEGSKA (reference sequence). This CDR3 is built from 16 residues.

The sample holds many counts of this clonotype. V usage is TRBV7-9 and J usage is TRBJ1-5; TRBD1 is a possible D gene (6 bases). The V gene's germline CDR1 is SEHNR and CDR2 FQNEAQ (reference sequence). This CDR3 comprises 16 residues. Trimming shortened V by 1 base and J by 3 bases, and 13 bases separated the two germline ends. CDR3 loop: CASSLGNGGLNQPQHF. CDR3 coding DNA: TGTGCCAGCAGCTTAGGGAACGGGGGCCTCAATCAGCCCCAGCATTTT.

This clonotype was seen at least ten times. In DNA, the CDR3 is TGTGCCATCATGACCGGACAGAATGAAAAACTGTTTTTT. Translation: CAIMTGQNEKLFF. The chain joins TRBV10-3 to TRBJ1-4; D is perhaps TRBD1 (6 bases). The CDR3 has 13 amino acids. Germline V CDR1 and CDR2: ENHRY, SYGVKD. The V end lost 7 bases, the J end lost 5 bases, and 11 bases lay between the germline ends.

This clonotype occurred many times. The chain combines TRBV20-1 with TRBJ2-1; D is possibly TRBD1 or TRBD2 (6 bases each). Germline V gives CDR1 DFQATT, CDR2 SNEGSKA (reference sequence). This CDR3 has 19 amino acids. Trimming pared 5 bases from V and 0 bases from J, leaving 26 bases between. This CDR3 reads CSAFPGGLSTIGSYNEQFF. The CDR3, as DNA: TGCAGTGCTTTCCCTGGGGGGCTCAGTACAATTGGCTCCTACAATGAGCAGTTCTTC.

This clonotype occurred many times. J is TRBJ1-2 and V is TRBV7-2; D is perhaps TRBD1 (6 bases). CDR3 length: 16 residues. CDR1 SGHTA and CDR2 FQGNSA come from the germline V gene. V was cut by 1 base and J by 6 bases, with 18 bases left in between. CDR3 DNA sequence: TGTGCCAGCAGCTTAGGGGGGCGGCAGGGCGTCAATGGCTACACCTTC. It is translated as CASSLGGRQGVNGYTF.

This chain links TRBV7-6 with TRBJ2-3; perhaps TRBD2 as D (5 bases). The CDR3 has 14 residues. Trimming removed 1 base from V and 5 bases from J, with 10 bases in between. The germline V gene encodes CDR1 SGHVS and CDR2 FNYEAQ. The CDR3 sequence: CASSLVSGKDTQYF. CDR3 nucleotide sequence: TGTGCCAGCAGCTTAGTATCGGGGAAAGATACGCAGTATTTT.

This clonotype was counted ten times or more. The rearrangement links TRBV5-1 to TRBJ1-5; perhaps TRBD1 as D (5 bases). This CDR3 is 15 amino acids long. Germline CDR1 SGHRS, CDR2 YFSETQ. Trimming cost V 3 bases and J 6 bases, with 16 bases left between them. CDR3 nucleotides: TGCGCCAGCAGCTGGGGGAGCGGCGAGGGTCAGCCCCAGCATTTT. It specifies CASSWGSGEGQPQHF.

The table lists this clonotype with many counts. The chain recombines TRBV18 with TRBJ1-5; D gene unclear. V gave up 3 bases and J gave up 0 bases, with 9 bases separating them. The CDR3 consists of 15 residues. In germline, CDR1 is KGHSH, CDR2 LQKENI. This chain's CDR3 is CASSPSTYSNQPQHF. CDR3 sequence (DNA): TGTGCCAGCTCACCGTCGACCTATAGCAATCAGCCCCAGCATTTT. Variable domain in full (rest from reference TRBV18 and TRBJ1-5): NAGVMQNPRHLVRRRGQEARLRCSPMKGHSHVYWYRQLPEEGLKFMVYLQKENIIDESGMPKERFSAEFPKEGPSILRIQQVVRGDSAAYFCASSPSTYSNQPQHFGDGTRLSIL.

Many counts were recorded for this clonotype. J is TRBJ1-6 and V is TRBV27; D is uncertain. CDR1 MNHEY and CDR2 SMNVEV come from the germline V gene (reference sequence). V was pared by 4 bases and J by 11 bases, with 18 bases between. The CDR3 is 15 residues long. CDR3 residues: CASSSERSRHTPLHF. CDR3 coding DNA: TGTGCCAGCAGTTCCGAACGGAGCCGCCATACACCCCTCCACTTT.

This clonotype was detected many times. The chain combines TRBV6-2 or TRBV6-3 with TRBJ2-2, with 8 bases aligning to TRBD1. The germline gives CDR1 MNHEY, CDR2 SVGEGT. The CDR3 has 19 amino acids. V dropped 5 bases and J dropped 0; count of bases not matched to a gene: 14. This CDR3 reads CASSLWGLGTGSNTGELFF. The CDR3, as DNA: TGTGCCAGCAGTCTTTGGGGTCTCGGGACAGGCTCGAACACCGGGGAGCTGTTTTTT.